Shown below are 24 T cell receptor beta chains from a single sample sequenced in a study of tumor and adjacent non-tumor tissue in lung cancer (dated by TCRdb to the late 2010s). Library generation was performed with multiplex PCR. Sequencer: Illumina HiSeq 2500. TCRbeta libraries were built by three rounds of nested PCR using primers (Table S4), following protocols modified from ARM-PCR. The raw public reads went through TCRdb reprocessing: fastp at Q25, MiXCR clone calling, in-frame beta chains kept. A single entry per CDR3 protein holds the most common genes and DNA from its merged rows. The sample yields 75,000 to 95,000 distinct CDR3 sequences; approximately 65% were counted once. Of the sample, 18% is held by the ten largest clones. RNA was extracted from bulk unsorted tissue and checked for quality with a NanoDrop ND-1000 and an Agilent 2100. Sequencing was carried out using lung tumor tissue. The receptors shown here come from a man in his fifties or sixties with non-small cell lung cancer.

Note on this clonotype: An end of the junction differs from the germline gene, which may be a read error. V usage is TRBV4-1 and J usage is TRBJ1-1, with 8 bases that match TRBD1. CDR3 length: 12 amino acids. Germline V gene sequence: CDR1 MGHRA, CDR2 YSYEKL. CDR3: CASNTGTGEAFF. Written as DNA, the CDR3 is TGTGCCAGCAACACCGGGACAGGTGAAGCTTTCTTT.

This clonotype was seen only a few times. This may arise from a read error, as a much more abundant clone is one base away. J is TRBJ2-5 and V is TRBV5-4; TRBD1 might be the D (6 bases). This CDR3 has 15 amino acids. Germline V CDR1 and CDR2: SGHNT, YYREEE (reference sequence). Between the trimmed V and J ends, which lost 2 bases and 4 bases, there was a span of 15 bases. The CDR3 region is CASSFVAGALETQYF. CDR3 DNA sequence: TGTGCCAGCAGCTTCGTGGCAGGGGCACTAGAGACCCAGTACTTC.

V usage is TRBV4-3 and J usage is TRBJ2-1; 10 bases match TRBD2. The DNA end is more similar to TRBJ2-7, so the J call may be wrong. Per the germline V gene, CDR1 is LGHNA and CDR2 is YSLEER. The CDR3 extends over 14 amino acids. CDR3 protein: CASSLGLARNEQYF. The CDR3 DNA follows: TGCGCCAGCAGCTTGGGACTAGCGAGAAATGAGCAGTACTTC.

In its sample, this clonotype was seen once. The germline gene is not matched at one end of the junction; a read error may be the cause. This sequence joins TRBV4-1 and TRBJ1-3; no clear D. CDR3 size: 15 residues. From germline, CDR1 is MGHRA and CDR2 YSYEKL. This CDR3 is CTSSKEGTVGNTIYF. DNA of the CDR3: TGCACCAGCAGCAAAGAGGGTACAGTCGGAAACACCATATATTTT.

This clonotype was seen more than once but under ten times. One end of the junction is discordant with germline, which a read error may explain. Here the CDR3 DNA reads TGTGCCAGTAGTAACACTGGGTCCGGGGGCACTCAGCCCCAACATTTT. Translated, it gives CASSNTGSGGTQPQHF. The genes are TRBV19 and TRBJ1-5, with a possible D match to TRBD1 (6 bases). This CDR3 is 16 amino acids long. The V gene's germline CDR1 is LNHDA and CDR2 SQIVND (reference sequence).

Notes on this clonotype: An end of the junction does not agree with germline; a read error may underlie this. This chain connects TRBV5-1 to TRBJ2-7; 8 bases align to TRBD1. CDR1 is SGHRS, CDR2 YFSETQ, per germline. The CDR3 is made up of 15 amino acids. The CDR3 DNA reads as TGCGCCAGTAGCTTGGAAGTCAGGGGGCCCTACGAGCAGTACTTC. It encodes CASSLEVRGPYEQYF.

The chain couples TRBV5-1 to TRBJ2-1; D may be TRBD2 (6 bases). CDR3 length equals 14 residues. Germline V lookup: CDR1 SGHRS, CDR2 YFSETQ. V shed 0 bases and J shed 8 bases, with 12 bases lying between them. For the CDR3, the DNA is TGCGCCAGCAGCTTGGTGGGAGGTACGGATGAGCAGTTCTTC. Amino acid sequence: CASSLVGGTDEQFF.

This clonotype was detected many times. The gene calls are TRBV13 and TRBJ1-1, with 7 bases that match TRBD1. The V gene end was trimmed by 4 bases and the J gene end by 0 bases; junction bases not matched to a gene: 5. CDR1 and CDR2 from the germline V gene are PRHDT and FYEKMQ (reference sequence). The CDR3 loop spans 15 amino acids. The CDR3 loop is CASSWDSTMNTEAFF. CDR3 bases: TGTGCCAGCAGCTGGGACAGCACCATGAACACTGAAGCTTTCTTT.

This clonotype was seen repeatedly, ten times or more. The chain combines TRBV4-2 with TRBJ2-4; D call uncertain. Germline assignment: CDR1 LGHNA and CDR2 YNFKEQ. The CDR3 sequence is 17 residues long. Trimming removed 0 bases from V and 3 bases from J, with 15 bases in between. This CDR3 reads CASSQDQGGNGKNIQYF. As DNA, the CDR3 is TGTGCCAGCAGCCAAGATCAAGGCGGTAATGGCAAAAACATTCAGTACTTC.

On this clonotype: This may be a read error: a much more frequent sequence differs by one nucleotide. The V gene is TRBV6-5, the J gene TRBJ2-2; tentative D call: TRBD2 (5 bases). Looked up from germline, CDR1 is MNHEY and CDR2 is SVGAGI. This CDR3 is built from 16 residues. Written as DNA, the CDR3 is TGTGCCAGCAGTTACGAGAGGGCTCCGAACACCGGGGAGCTGCTTTTT. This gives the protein CASSYERAPNTGELLF.

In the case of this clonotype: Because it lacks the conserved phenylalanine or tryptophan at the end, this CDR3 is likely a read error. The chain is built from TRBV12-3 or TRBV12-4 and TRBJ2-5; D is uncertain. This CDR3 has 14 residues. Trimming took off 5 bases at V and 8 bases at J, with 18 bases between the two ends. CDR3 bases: TGTGCCAGCAGTCCGCTGGATAACATGGAAACCCAGTACCTC. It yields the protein CASSPLDNMETQYL.

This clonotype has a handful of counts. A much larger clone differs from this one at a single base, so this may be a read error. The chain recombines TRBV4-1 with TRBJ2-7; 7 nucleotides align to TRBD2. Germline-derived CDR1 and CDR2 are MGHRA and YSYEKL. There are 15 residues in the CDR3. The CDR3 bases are TGCGCCAGCATCCAAGATCGGGGGGTCTACTACGAGCAGTACTTC. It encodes CASIQDRGVYYEQYF.

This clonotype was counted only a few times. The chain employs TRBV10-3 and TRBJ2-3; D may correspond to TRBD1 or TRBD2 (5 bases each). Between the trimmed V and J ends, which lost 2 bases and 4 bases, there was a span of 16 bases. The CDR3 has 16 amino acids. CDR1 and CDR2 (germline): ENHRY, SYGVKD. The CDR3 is CAISEPSSGTADTQYF. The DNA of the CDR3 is TGTGCCATCAGTGAGCCGAGCTCAGGGACGGCAGATACGCAGTATTTT.

The CDR3 loop is CASSLDRRTKVPDEQFF. The CDR3 bases are TGCGCCAGCAGCTTGGACCGGAGGACAAAAGTTCCCGATGAGCAGTTCTTC. J is TRBJ2-1 and V is TRBV5-1; D is perhaps TRBD1 or TRBD2 (5 bases each). The germline V gene encodes CDR1 SGHRS and CDR2 YFSETQ. V lost 0 bases to trimming and J lost 8 bases, with 21 bases between them. CDR3 length equals 17 residues.

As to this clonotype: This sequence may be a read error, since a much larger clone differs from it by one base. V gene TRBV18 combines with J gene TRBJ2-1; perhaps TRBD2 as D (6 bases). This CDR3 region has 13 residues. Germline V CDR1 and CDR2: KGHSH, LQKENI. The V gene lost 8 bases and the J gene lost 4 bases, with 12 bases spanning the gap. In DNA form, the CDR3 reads TGTGCCAGCGCACTCGGGGGATACAATGAGCAGTTCTTC. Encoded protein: CASALGGYNEQFF.

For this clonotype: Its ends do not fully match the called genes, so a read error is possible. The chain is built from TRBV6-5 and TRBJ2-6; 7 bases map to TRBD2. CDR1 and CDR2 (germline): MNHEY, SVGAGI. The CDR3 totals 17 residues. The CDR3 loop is CASSVAGVFSGPNVLTF. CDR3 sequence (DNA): TGTGCCAGCAGTGTGGCGGGAGTATTCTCTGGGCCCAACGTCCTGACTTTC.

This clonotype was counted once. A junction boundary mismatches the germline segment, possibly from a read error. The CDR3 protein is CVSSQGGADRLSFYEQYF. Written as DNA, the CDR3 is TGTGTCAGCAGCCAAGGCGGCGCGGACAGGCTATCATTTTACGAGCAGTACTTC. The chain couples TRBV7-9 to TRBJ2-7; 7 positions agree with TRBD1. The CDR3 has 18 residues. Looked up from germline, CDR1 is SEHNR and CDR2 is FQNEAQ (reference sequence).

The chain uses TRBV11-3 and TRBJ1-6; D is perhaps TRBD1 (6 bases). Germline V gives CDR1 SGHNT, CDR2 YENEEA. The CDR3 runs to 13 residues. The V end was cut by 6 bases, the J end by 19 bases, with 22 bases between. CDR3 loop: CASRPGEGSLLHF. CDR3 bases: TGTGCCAGCAGGCCAGGGGAAGGTTCACTCCTACACTTT. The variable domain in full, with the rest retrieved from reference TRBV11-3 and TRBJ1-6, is EAGVVQSPRYKIIEKKQPVAFWCNPISGHNTLYWYLQNLGQGPELLIRYENEEAVDDSQLPKDRFSAERLKGVDSTLKIQPAELGDSAVYLCASRPGEGSLLHFGNGTRLTVT.

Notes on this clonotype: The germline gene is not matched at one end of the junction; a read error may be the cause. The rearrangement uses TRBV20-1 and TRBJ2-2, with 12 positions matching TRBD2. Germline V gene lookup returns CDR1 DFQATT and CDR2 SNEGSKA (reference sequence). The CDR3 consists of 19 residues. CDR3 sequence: CSANSPGLAGPSNTWELFF. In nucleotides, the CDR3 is TGCAGTGCTAATTCTCCGGGACTAGCGGGCCCCTCGAACACCTGGGAGCTGTTTTTT.

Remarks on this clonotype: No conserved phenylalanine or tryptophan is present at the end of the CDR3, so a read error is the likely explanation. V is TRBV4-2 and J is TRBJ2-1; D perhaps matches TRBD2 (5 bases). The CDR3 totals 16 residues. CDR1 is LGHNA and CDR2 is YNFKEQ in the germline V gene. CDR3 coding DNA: TGTGCCAGCAACCAAGAAGGTAGCGACTCCTACAATGAGCAGTTCTTG. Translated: CASNQEGSDSYNEQFL.

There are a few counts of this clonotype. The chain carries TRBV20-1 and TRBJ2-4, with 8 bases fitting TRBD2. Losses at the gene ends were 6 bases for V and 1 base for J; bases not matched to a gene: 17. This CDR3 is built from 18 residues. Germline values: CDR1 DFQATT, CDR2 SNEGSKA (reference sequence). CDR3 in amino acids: CSAKTPGLGVPAKNIQYF. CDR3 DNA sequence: TGCAGTGCCAAAACCCCGGGACTAGGTGTTCCTGCCAAAAACATTCAGTACTTC.

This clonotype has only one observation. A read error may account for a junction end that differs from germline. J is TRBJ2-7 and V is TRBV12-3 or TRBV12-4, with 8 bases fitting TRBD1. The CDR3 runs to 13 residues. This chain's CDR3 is CANSPETGDEQYF. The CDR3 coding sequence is TGTGCCAACAGTCCCGAGACAGGGGACGAGCAGTACTTC.

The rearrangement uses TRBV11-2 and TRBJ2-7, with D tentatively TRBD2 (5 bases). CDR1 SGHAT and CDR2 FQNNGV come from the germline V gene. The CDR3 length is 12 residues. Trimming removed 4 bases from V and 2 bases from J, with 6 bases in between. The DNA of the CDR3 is TGTGCCAGCAGCTCGAGGGCCTACGAGCAGTACTTC. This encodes CASSSRAYEQYF.

The CDR3 reads CASTLVVGDQETQYF. The CDR3 DNA is TGTGCCAGCACCTTAGTAGTGGGGGACCAAGAGACCCAGTACTTC. The rearrangement joins TRBV5-5 to TRBJ2-5; D could derive from TRBD1 or TRBD2 (5 bases each). The germline V and J ends were trimmed by 6 bases and 0 bases, with 15 bases remaining between them. The CDR3 sequence is 15 residues long. CDR1 and CDR2 from the germline V gene are SGHKS and YYEKEE (reference sequence).